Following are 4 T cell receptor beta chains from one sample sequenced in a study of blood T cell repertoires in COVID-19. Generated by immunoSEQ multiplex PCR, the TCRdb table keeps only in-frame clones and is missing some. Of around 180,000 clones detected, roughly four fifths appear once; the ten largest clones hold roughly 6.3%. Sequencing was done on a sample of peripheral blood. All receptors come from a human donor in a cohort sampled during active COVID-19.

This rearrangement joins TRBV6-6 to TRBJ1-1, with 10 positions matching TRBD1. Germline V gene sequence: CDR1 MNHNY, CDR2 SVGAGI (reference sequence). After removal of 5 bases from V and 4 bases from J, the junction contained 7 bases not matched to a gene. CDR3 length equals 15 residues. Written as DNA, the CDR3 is TGTGCCAGCAGTAGGACAGGGGGGGGATCCACTGAAGCTTTCTTT. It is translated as CASSRTGGGSTEAFF.

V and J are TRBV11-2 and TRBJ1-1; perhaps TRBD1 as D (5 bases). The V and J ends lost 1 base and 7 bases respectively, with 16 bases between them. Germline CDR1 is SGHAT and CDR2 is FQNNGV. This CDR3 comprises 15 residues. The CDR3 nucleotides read TGTGCCAGCAGCTTAGGGGGCGGAGACTTCGGTGAAGCTTTCTTT. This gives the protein CASSLGGGDFGEAFF.

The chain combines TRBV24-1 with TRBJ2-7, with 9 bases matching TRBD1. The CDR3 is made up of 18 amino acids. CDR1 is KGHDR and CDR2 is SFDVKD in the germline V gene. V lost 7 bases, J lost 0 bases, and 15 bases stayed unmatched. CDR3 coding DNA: TGTGCCACCAGCCCCTGGGACAGGGTTTTTACCACCTCCTACGAGCAGTACTTC. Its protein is CATSPWDRVFTTSYEQYF.

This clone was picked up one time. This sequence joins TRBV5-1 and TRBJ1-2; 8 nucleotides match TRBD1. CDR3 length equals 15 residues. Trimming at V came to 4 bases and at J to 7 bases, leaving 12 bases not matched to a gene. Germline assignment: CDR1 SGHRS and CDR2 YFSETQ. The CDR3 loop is CASSPTSDRAGGYTF. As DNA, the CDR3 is TGCGCCAGCAGCCCGACGTCGGACAGGGCTGGTGGCTACACCTTC.